The 21 T cell receptor beta chains listed next were all sequenced from one sample in a study of regulatory T cells in long-lasting Graves disease. The sample's time point: newly diagnosed GD, antithyroid drugs for less than 3 months. Following extraction of RNA from PBMCs, that RNA was used to make the TCR library. In building TCR beta libraries, iRepertoire HTBI primers were used together with Arm-PCR of CDR3 regions. TCRdb passed the multiplex PCR reads through MiXCR, listing each CDR3 protein once. The table records 400,000 to 500,000 distinct CDR3 sequences, roughly 15% of them present only once. These data also featured in a second study, about T cells in Graves' hyperthyroidism and ophthalmopathy.

The starting material was peripheral blood mononuclear cells (PBMCs), obtained at new diagnosis, from a patient treated with antithyroid drugs. The receptors derive from a woman between 50 and 59 years old with Graves disease.

This chain uses TRBV28 with TRBJ2-5; the D gene is possibly TRBD2 (5 bases). This CDR3 is 16 amino acids long. Germline V gives CDR1 MDHEN, CDR2 SYDVKM. V lost 7 bases to trimming and J lost 4 bases, with 22 bases between them. CDR3 DNA sequence: TGTGCCAGCATCGGCCTTGGTGGGAGCCGGGGAGAGACCCAGTACTTC. Its translation: CASIGLGGSRGETQYF.

This sequence joins TRBV18 and TRBJ1-2; 8 nucleotides agree with TRBD1. The V segment lost 4 bases and the J segment 1 base; nucleotides outside the gene matches: 11. The CDR3 totals 17 residues. In germline, CDR1 is KGHSH, CDR2 LQKENI. The CDR3 region has the DNA TGTGCCAGCTCACGCGCCCCTAGGACAGGGAATAACTATGGCTACACCTTC. Residues: CASSRAPRTGNNYGYTF.

This clonotype has at least ten counts. This rearrangement joins TRBV27 to TRBJ2-7; 7 bases are shared with TRBD2. The V gene's germline CDR1 is MNHEY and CDR2 SMNVEV (reference sequence). CDR3 size: 15 residues. With 2 bases clipped from V and 2 bases from J, the junction kept 6 bases outside the gene matches. DNA for the CDR3: TGTGCCAGCAGTTTAGGGGCAGGGAGGGCCTACGAGCAGTACTTC. The encoded protein is CASSLGAGRAYEQYF.

V and J are TRBV6-1 and TRBJ2-1; TRBD2 aligns across 7 bases. This CDR3 spans 16 amino acids. The ends lost 8 bases at V and 4 bases at J; junction bases unmatched: 14. Germline V gene sequence: CDR1 MNHNS, CDR2 SASEGT. The CDR3 coding sequence is TGTGCCAGCTCCGGCATAGTGGGAGGGTTTTACAATGAGCAGTTCTTC. Translated, it gives CASSGIVGGFYNEQFF.

This sequence joins TRBV15 and TRBJ1-2, with D possibly being TRBD1 (5 bases). Germline CDR1 LNHNV, CDR2 YYDKDF (reference sequence). Between the trimmed V and J ends, which lost 0 bases and 3 bases, there was a span of 11 bases. The CDR3 is made up of 15 amino acids. DNA of the CDR3: TGTGCCACCAGCAGAGACAGGGTGTTGGACTATGGCTACACCTTC. It encodes CATSRDRVLDYGYTF.

In this sample, this clonotype turned up a few times. The chain joins TRBV28 to TRBJ2-7, with 7 bases fitting TRBD1. From germline, CDR1 is MDHEN and CDR2 SYDVKM. With 5 bases clipped from V and 9 bases from J, the junction kept 19 bases outside the gene matches. This CDR3 region has 16 residues. As DNA, the CDR3 is TGTGCCAGCAGTACGGTGGGGACAGAGGGACCCCCTCGGCAGTACTTC. It codes for CASSTVGTEGPPRQYF.

This clonotype was observed a few times. V and J are TRBV6-1 and TRBJ2-1; D not certain. There are 12 residues in the CDR3. Germline CDR1 and CDR2: MNHNS and SASEGT. V was pared by 6 bases and J by 13 bases, with 16 bases between. The CDR3 DNA reads TGTGCCAGCAGCCACGCGGAAACAGACCAGTTCTTC. It codes for CASSHAETDQFF.

This clonotype appeared many times. The chain carries TRBV28 and TRBJ2-7; TRBD2 is a possible D gene (7 bases). Germline CDR1 and CDR2: MDHEN and SYDVKM. Between the trimmed V and J ends, which lost 3 bases and 2 bases, there was a span of 23 bases. This CDR3 contains 18 residues. The DNA of the CDR3 is TGTGCCAGCAGTTTCCCAGGGGTGGTGCGGGAGTCCCCCTACGAGCAGTACTTC. Protein: CASSFPGVVRESPYEQYF.

The J gene is TRBJ1-2, the V gene TRBV30; the D gene is possibly TRBD1 (6 bases). The V gene's germline CDR1 is GTSNPN and CDR2 SVGIG (reference sequence). The CDR3 is made up of 13 amino acids. Trimming cost V 5 bases and J 4 bases, with 14 bases left between them. CDR3 in DNA: TGTGCCTGGGGGACACAGGAAGGCTATGGCTACACCTTC. Its translation is CAWGTQEGYGYTF. The full variable domain, with the rest looked up from reference TRBV30 and TRBJ1-2, is SQTIHQWPATLVQPVGSPLSLECTVEGTSNPNLYWYRQAAGRGLQLLFYSVGIGQISSEVPQNLSASRPQDRQFILSSKKLLLSDSGFYLCAWGTQEGYGYTFGSGTRLTVV.

This clonotype was seen repeatedly, ten times or more. The chain combines TRBV6-1 with TRBJ2-2; 7 bases align to TRBD1. Germline V CDR1 and CDR2: MNHNS, SASEGT. The CDR3 spans 15 residues. V trimming: 5 bases; J trimming: 1 base; junction bases outside the gene matches: 4. Written as DNA, the CDR3 is TGTGCCAGCAGTCAAAACAGGGGGAACACCGGGGAGCTGTTTTTT. It is translated as CASSQNRGNTGELFF.

This clonotype was counted between two and nine times. The rearrangement joins TRBV7-9 to TRBJ2-1; TRBD2 is a possible D gene (6 bases). This CDR3 is built from 11 residues. Trimming removed 10 bases at V and 5 bases at J, with 9 bases between. Germline CDR1 reads SEHNR; CDR2 reads FQNEAQ (reference sequence). The chain's CDR3 is CATGADNEQFF. The CDR3 DNA is TGTGCCACGGGAGCGGACAATGAGCAGTTCTTC.

This clonotype has a handful of counts. The chain employs TRBV14 and TRBJ2-7, with TRBD2 as a possible D gene (6 bases). V was cut by 2 bases and J by 5 bases, with 13 bases left in between. Germline V gives CDR1 SGHDN, CDR2 FVKESK. There are 14 residues in the CDR3. For the CDR3, the DNA is TGTGCCAGCAGCCAATTGTTCCGGGAGAACGAGCAGTACTTC. It is translated as CASSQLFRENEQYF.

This clonotype occurred many times. The V gene is TRBV11-3, the J gene TRBJ2-1; perhaps TRBD2 as D (6 bases). Trimming took off 1 base at V and 10 bases at J, with 14 bases between the two ends. Germline CDR1 is SGHNT and CDR2 is YENEEA. This CDR3 has 14 residues. The CDR3 protein is CASSLGTGVREQFF. The CDR3 DNA follows: TGTGCCAGCAGCTTAGGAACGGGAGTAAGGGAGCAGTTCTTC.

This clonotype has at least ten counts. The gene calls are TRBV28 and TRBJ2-1; D is ambiguous. Trimming removed 7 bases from V and 8 bases from J, with 9 bases in between. Germline CDR1 and CDR2: MDHEN and SYDVKM. This CDR3 comprises 11 residues. Here the CDR3 DNA reads TGTGCCAGCAAGTTCCGCGATGAGCAGTTCTTC. This gives the protein CASKFRDEQFF.

The chain is built from TRBV19 and TRBJ2-7; maybe TRBD1 (6 bases). V shed 3 bases and J shed 2 bases, with 8 bases lying between them. Germline values: CDR1 LNHDA, CDR2 SQIVND (reference sequence). The CDR3 has 13 amino acids. The CDR3 bases are TGTGCCAGTAGTATTAACAGGGCCTACGAGCAGTACTTC. It is translated as CASSINRAYEQYF.

On this clonotype: This likely stems from a read error, as it lies one base from a far larger clone. The final CDR3 position lacks the conserved phenylalanine or tryptophan, pointing to a likely read error. The J gene is TRBJ2-7, the V gene TRBV10-1, with TRBD2 matching over 9 bases. Germline V CDR1 and CDR2: WNHNN, SYGVQD (reference sequence). CDR3 length equals 14 residues. This chain's CDR3 is CASSTTSGTYEQYL. CDR3 DNA sequence: TGTGCCAGCAGTACGACTAGCGGCACCTACGAGCAGTACCTC.

This clonotype showed up many times. V usage is TRBV30 and J usage is TRBJ2-3, with D perhaps TRBD2 (6 bases). Trimming shortened V by 3 bases and J by 8 bases, and 12 bases separated the two germline ends. Germline assignment: CDR1 GTSNPN and CDR2 SVGIG (reference sequence). This CDR3 contains 12 residues. The CDR3 nucleotides read TGTGCCTGGAGCCCGGAGGGCCTTACGCAGTATTTT. Residues: CAWSPEGLTQYF.

This clonotype was recorded at least ten times. This sequence joins TRBV2 and TRBJ1-3; no firm D call. V was shortened by 4 bases and J by 0 bases, with 10 bases between the two germline ends. Germline lookup yields CDR1 SNHLY and CDR2 FYNNEI. The CDR3 consists of 15 residues. The CDR3 here is CASSVLISSGNTIYF. The CDR3 DNA follows: TGTGCCAGCAGTGTTCTAATTTCCTCTGGAAACACCATATATTTT.

This clonotype came up a few times. One end of the junction does not line up with germline, which may come from a read error. The gene calls are TRBV28 and TRBJ2-7; D might be TRBD2 (5 bases). Germline-derived CDR1 and CDR2 are MDHEN and SYDVKM. This CDR3 spans 14 amino acids. The CDR3 spells CASSHIGLMYERYF. Here the CDR3 DNA reads TGTGCCAGCAGTCATATCGGACTGATGTACGAGCGGTACTTC.

This clonotype was detected ten times or more. In DNA, the CDR3 is TGTGCCACCAGTGATGGAACCGGGACAGGGGACGGCACTGAAGCTTTCTTT. This codes for CATSDGTGTGDGTEAFF. The chain recombines TRBV24-1 with TRBJ1-1; 10 bases line up with TRBD1. Germline V lookup: CDR1 KGHDR, CDR2 SFDVKD. V dropped 3 bases and J dropped 4; count of bases not matched to a gene: 10. The CDR3 loop spans 17 amino acids.

This clonotype was detected a few times. The genes are TRBV28 and TRBJ2-2; no clear D. V was clipped by 6 bases and J by 6 bases, with 11 bases between them. Germline V gene data show CDR1 as MDHEN and CDR2 as SYDVKM. This CDR3 comprises 13 residues. CDR3 coding DNA: TGTGCCAGCAGACCCGACGGGCCCGGGGAGCTGTTTTTT. Its protein is CASRPDGPGELFF. Drawing the rest from reference TRBV28 and TRBJ2-2, the complete variable domain is DVKVTQSSRYLVKRTGEKVFLECVQDMDHENMFWYRQDPGLGLRLIYFSYDVKMKEKGDIPEGYSVSREKKERFSLILESASTNQTSMYLCASRPDGPGELFFGEGSRLTVL.